Sequencing of this TCR beta chain was carried out in a study of PD-L1 blockade in urothelial cancer. Study in general: Atezolizumab (1,200 mg intravenously every 3 weeks) began in the mid-2010s for patients. Patients with male sex and bladder-origin urothelial cancer accounted for about 85% of the roughly 29 enrolled.

As for time point: pretreatment peripheral blood. The assay was immunoSEQ multiplex PCR, and TCRdb's table has in-frame clones only and misses some. The sample consists of tens of thousands of clones, 87% of them appearing once. In regard to this clone: It is unclear where the CDR3 begins or ends on the DNA, so no DNA is shown, and the CDR3 is as TCRdb lists it.

Sequencing used PBMCs, obtained around atezolizumab (anti-PD-L1) treatment. This TCR was recovered from an older woman with urothelial cancer.

CDR3 amino acids: CASSLAGGFGAGELFF. The genes are TRBV5-1 and TRBJ2-2; the D call in the table, TRBD1, was not verified against the DNA. Germline V lookup: CDR1 SGHRS, CDR2 YFSETQ. The CDR3 spans 16 residues, counting both ends.